Below are 10 T cell receptor beta chains sequenced from a single sample in a study of tumor-infiltrating lymphocytes in primary liver carcinoma. The study extracted blood RNA from unsorted whole blood and also extracted germline DNA. TCR beta cDNA was reverse-transcribed from roughly 520 ng of total RNA. The reaction used a constant-region primer and ProtoScript II reverse transcriptase. Generation of the TCR beta libraries relied on three nested multiplex PCR rounds using slightly modified ARM-PCR. The study ran its first two PCR rounds for about 11 cycles each, using TRBV1-TRBV30 forward primers and a C-beta reverse primer. Via MiXCR, TCRdb re-called the multiplex PCR reads, giving one row per CDR3 protein. The data hold fewer than 400,000 distinct CDR3 sequences, with around three fifths observed a single time. The source material was peripheral blood. The receptor set was obtained from a woman aged 25 to 39 with primary liver carcinoma and hepatitis B virus infection.

On this clonotype: The final CDR3 position lacks the conserved phenylalanine or tryptophan, pointing to a likely read error. The chain recombines TRBV6-1 with TRBJ2-2, with D tentatively TRBD2 (5 bases). This CDR3 region has 11 residues. Germline V CDR1 and CDR2: MNHNS, SASEGT. The CDR3: CVSGLTGELFL. CDR3 coding DNA: TGTGTCAGCGGTCTTACCGGGGAGCTGTTTCTT.

With regard to this clonotype: The junction shows a germline mismatch at one end, possibly a read error. J is TRBJ2-3 and V is TRBV28; possible D gene TRBD1, 5 bases. This CDR3 is built from 17 residues. CDR1 is MDHEN and CDR2 is SYDVKM in the germline V gene. The DNA of the CDR3 is TGTGCTAGCAGTTTACCCCCGACAGCAACAGTCCTATATACGCAGTATTTT. Translation: CASSLPPTATVLYTQYF.

In the case of this clonotype: A read error may explain this, as a much larger clone is one base away. The gene calls are TRBV4-3 and TRBJ2-7, with TRBD1 as a possible D gene (6 bases). The CDR3 runs 15 residues. Germline CDR1 reads LGHNA; CDR2 reads YSLEER. The CDR3 nucleotides are TGCGTCAGCAGCCACAACAGGGCCCTCGGGTACGAGCAGTACTTC. Translated: CVSSHNRALGYEQYF.

There are a few counts of this clonotype. With a much larger clone just one base away, this may be a read error. The J gene is TRBJ2-1, the V gene TRBV6-5; TRBD1 aligns across 7 bases. This CDR3 spans 13 amino acids. Losses at the gene ends were 4 bases for V and 14 bases for J; bases not matched to a gene: 11. The germline V gene encodes CDR1 MNHEY and CDR2 SVGAGI. The CDR3 loop is CASSSSRGLREFF. CDR3 coding DNA: TGTGCCAGCAGTTCCTCTAGGGGGCTTAGGGAGTTCTTC.

This clonotype was seen a handful of times. This may be a read error, as it is one base from a much larger clone. The CDR3 region is CASNHPGERTDTQYF. The CDR3, as DNA: TGCGCCAGCAACCACCCCGGGGAGCGGACAGATACGCAGTATTTT. V usage is TRBV4-3 and J usage is TRBJ2-3, with D perhaps TRBD2 (5 bases). The CDR3 loop spans 15 amino acids. Between the trimmed V and J ends, which lost 7 bases and 3 bases, there was a span of 17 bases. Per the germline V gene, CDR1 is LGHNA and CDR2 is YSLEER.

A single count supports this clonotype. One end of the junction varies from germline; a read error may be responsible. This chain joins TRBV29-1 and TRBJ1-1; D remains ambiguous. Germline CDR1 SQVTM, CDR2 ANQGSEA. This CDR3 is built from 13 residues. CDR3 sequence reads: CSVSRPGDTGAFF. In DNA, the CDR3 is TGCAGCGTCTCTCGGCCGGGAGACACTGGAGCTTTCTTT. Filled out from reference TRBV29-1 and TRBJ1-1, the complete variable domain reads SAVISQKPSRDICQRGTSLTIQCQVDSQVTMMFWYRQQPGQSLTLIATANQGSEATYESGFVIDKFPISRPNLTFSTLTVSNMSPEDSSIYLCSVSRPGDTGAFFGQGTRLTVV.

Note on this clonotype: Mismatch with germline at one junction end may stem from a read error. The rearrangement joins TRBV6-1 to TRBJ1-1; 7 bases map to TRBD1. The CDR3 has 14 residues. CDR1 and CDR2 (germline): MNHNS, SASEGT. The CDR3 here is CVSTVKGARTEAFF. The CDR3 coding sequence is TGTGTCAGCACCGTAAAGGGGGCGAGAACTGAAGCTTTCTTT.

Details on this clonotype: Given a much more abundant clone one base away, this may be a read error. Here the CDR3 omits its conserved ending phenylalanine or tryptophan, so a read error is the likely source. The V call is TRBV4-1, the J call TRBJ2-7; D tentatively fits TRBD1 or TRBD2 (5 bases each). The V and J ends lost 3 bases and 5 bases respectively, with 20 bases between them. The length of the CDR3 is 16 residues. The germline V gene has CDR1 MGHRA and CDR2 YSYEKL. CDR3 in DNA: TGCGCCAGCAGCCAGGGAGAGGGACCGCAGTTGGACGAGCAGTACCTC. Residues: CASSQGEGPQLDEQYL.

A remark on this clonotype: Being one base from a much bigger clone, this may be a read error. The rearrangement links TRBV5-4 to TRBJ2-7, with D tentatively TRBD2 (5 bases). Germline V gene sequence: CDR1 SGHNT, CDR2 YYREEE (reference sequence). V gave up 1 base and J gave up 3 bases, with 14 bases separating them. This CDR3 is 15 amino acids long. The CDR3, as DNA: TGTGCCAGCAGCTTGCGTGAAGCGGAAGGCTACGAGCAGTACTTC. Residues: CASSLREAEGYEQYF.

This clonotype showed up just once. Relative to the germline gene, one junction end is altered; a read error may explain this. This CDR3 reads CASSQDWGYGYTF. The CDR3 DNA is TGTGCCAGCAGCCAAGATTGGGGGTATGGTTACACCTTC. The chain is built from TRBV4-2 and TRBJ1-2, with D possibly being TRBD1 (5 bases). CDR1 and CDR2 from the germline V gene are LGHNA and YNFKEQ. The CDR3 has 13 amino acids.